This entry concerns a single TCR beta chain. Its antigen is unknown. From the 5' RACE reads, TCRdb called clonotypes with MiXCR, one entry per CDR3 protein. The sample contains about 84,000 distinct CDR3 sequences, roughly 14% of which appear only once. The data are from a study of T-cell memory formation after mild COVID-19. Study details: Most TCR clusters belonged to a single donor.

Whole-study results and caveats: Clones that shrank (day 15 to 85) were balanced CD4/CD8, whereas later expanders leaned CD4+.

The CDR3 has 14 residues. The germline V and J ends were trimmed by 1 base and 8 bases, with 9 bases remaining between them. The genes are TRBV12-3 or TRBV12-4 and TRBJ1-6; D gene unclear. Material: PBMCs or a T cell subset sorted from them (not recorded which). The TCR comes from an adult woman who had mild COVID-19 (a few samples of this study predate the infection). Cell type and time point are not known. CDR3 amino acids: CASSLEMVYSPLHF. The CDR3 coding sequence is TGTGCCAGCAGTTTAGAAATGGTATATTCACCCCTCCACTTT.